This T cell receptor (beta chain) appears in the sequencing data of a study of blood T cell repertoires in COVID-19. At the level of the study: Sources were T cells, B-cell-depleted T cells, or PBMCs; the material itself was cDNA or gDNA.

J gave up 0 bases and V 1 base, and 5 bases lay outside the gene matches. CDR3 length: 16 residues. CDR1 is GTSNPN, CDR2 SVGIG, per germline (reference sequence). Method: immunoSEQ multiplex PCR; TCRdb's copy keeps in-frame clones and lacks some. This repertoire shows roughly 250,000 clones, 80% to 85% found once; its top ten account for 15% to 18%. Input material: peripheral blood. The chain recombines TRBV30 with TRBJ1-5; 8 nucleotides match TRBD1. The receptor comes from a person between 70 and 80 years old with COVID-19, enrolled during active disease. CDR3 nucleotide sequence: TGTGCCTGGAGTGGGGCAGGGGGCTTTAGCAATCAGCCCCAGCATTTT. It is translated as CAWSGAGGFSNQPQHF.